The rows below give T cell receptor beta chains drawn from one sample of a study of T cells in Graves' hyperthyroidism and ophthalmopathy. In TCRdb, the multiplex PCR reads were re-called with MiXCR into one record per CDR3 protein. This sample has hundreds of thousands of distinct CDR3 sequences, with approximately 16% found just once. The specimen sequenced was blood. These receptors came from a woman in her fifties or sixties with Graves' ophthalmopathy. Both conserved end residues are part of each CDR3. Fields, in order: D gene, clone size, V gene, J gene, CDR3 protein, CDR3 DNA. A D gene is named only where the DNA matches it firmly. The listing skips clone size in some rows; elsewhere it reads once, few, many or a size class.

D gene: .
clone size: many
V gene: TRBV12-3/TRBV12-4
J gene: TRBJ2-7
CDR3 protein: CASSPSEDYEQYF
CDR3 DNA: TGTGCCAGCAGTCCCTCCGAGGACTACGAGCAGTACTTC

D gene: TRBD2
clone size: .
V gene: TRBV4-1
J gene: TRBJ2-5
CDR3 protein: CASSQPGLGSQETQYF
CDR3 DNA: TGCGCCAGCAGCCAACCGGGACTAGGATCCCAAGAGACCCAGTACTTC

D gene: TRBD2
clone size: few
V gene: TRBV20-1
J gene: TRBJ2-5
CDR3 protein: CSARAKTSRETQYF
CDR3 DNA: TGCAGTGCTAGAGCCAAGACTAGCCGGGAGACCCAGTACTTC

D gene: TRBD1
clone size: many
V gene: TRBV30
J gene: TRBJ1-5
CDR3 protein: CAWTGGVNQPQHF
CDR3 DNA: TGTGCCTGGACAGGGGGCGTCAATCAGCCCCAGCATTTT

D gene: TRBD2
clone size: .
V gene: TRBV20-1
J gene: TRBJ2-3
CDR3 protein: CSATSGTSTDTQYF
CDR3 DNA: TGCAGTGCTACTAGCGGGACTAGCACAGATACGCAGTATTTT

D gene: .
clone size: many
V gene: TRBV7-2
J gene: TRBJ1-2
CDR3 protein: CASSLMVSGTDGYTF
CDR3 DNA: TGTGCCAGCAGCTTAATGGTCTCCGGGACGGATGGCTACACCTTC

D gene: .
clone size: many
V gene: TRBV5-1
J gene: TRBJ2-3
CDR3 protein: CASSLGVLENTDTQYF
CDR3 DNA: TGCGCCAGCAGCTTGGGTGTCTTAGAAAACACAGATACGCAGTATTTT

D gene: TRBD2
clone size: many
V gene: TRBV30
J gene: TRBJ2-7
CDR3 protein: CAPKREISYEQYF
CDR3 DNA: TGTGCCCCTAAGCGGGAGATCTCCTACGAGCAGTACTTC

D gene: .
clone size: many
V gene: TRBV24-1
J gene: TRBJ1-1
CDR3 protein: CATREGGANTEAFF
CDR3 DNA: TGTGCCACCAGGGAGGGGGGCGCGAACACTGAAGCTTTCTTT

D gene: .
clone size: .
V gene: TRBV29-1
J gene: TRBJ2-5
CDR3 protein: CSAFTWSGTQYF
CDR3 DNA: TGCAGCGCCTTCACGTGGTCTGGGACCCAGTACTTC

D gene: TRBD2
clone size: .
V gene: TRBV7-2
J gene: TRBJ2-7
CDR3 protein: CASSLSGRVDEQYF
CDR3 DNA: TGTGCCAGCAGTTTAAGCGGGAGGGTCGACGAGCAGTACTTC

D gene: TRBD1
clone size: .
V gene: TRBV7-2
J gene: TRBJ2-1
CDR3 protein: CASSSKRGTGGNEQFF
CDR3 DNA: TGTGCCAGCAGCTCGAAGAGGGGGACAGGGGGCAATGAGCAGTTCTTC

D gene: .
clone size: few
V gene: TRBV6-2/TRBV6-3
J gene: TRBJ1-5
CDR3 protein: CASSYTTGDSNQPQHF
CDR3 DNA: TGTGCCAGCAGTTATACAACGGGTGATAGCAATCAGCCCCAGCATTTT

D gene: TRBD1
clone size: few
V gene: TRBV4-1
J gene: TRBJ1-1
CDR3 protein: CASSHRGGAGTEAFF
CDR3 DNA: TGCGCCAGCAGCCACCGAGGGGGCGCGGGCACTGAAGCTTTCTTT

D gene: TRBD2
clone size: .
V gene: TRBV10-3
J gene: TRBJ2-1
CDR3 protein: CAISERLAGEVGEQFF
CDR3 DNA: TGTGCCATCAGTGAGAGACTAGCGGGAGAGGTCGGCGAGCAGTTCTTC

D gene: TRBD1
clone size: many
V gene: TRBV2
J gene: TRBJ2-7
CDR3 protein: CASSNQGVSYEQYF
CDR3 DNA: TGTGCCAGCAGTAACCAGGGGGTTTCCTACGAGCAGTACTTC

D gene: TRBD2
clone size: many
V gene: TRBV4-1
J gene: TRBJ2-3
CDR3 protein: CASSRLVGISGMTDTQYF
CDR3 DNA: TGCGCCAGCAGCCGGCTTGTCGGGATTAGCGGGATGACAGATACGCAGTATTTT

D gene: TRBD2
clone size: .
V gene: TRBV4-1
J gene: TRBJ2-2
CDR3 protein: CASSLLEGLAGGYTGELFF
CDR3 DNA: TGCGCCAGCAGCCTCCTGGAGGGTCTAGCGGGAGGATACACCGGGGAGCTGTTTTTT

D gene: TRBD2
clone size: many
V gene: TRBV9
J gene: TRBJ2-5
CDR3 protein: CASSPRGGGTNQETQYF
CDR3 DNA: TGTGCCAGCAGCCCCCGGGGGGGGGGGACTAACCAAGAGACCCAGTACTTC

D gene: .
clone size: .
V gene: TRBV20-1
J gene: TRBJ2-3
CDR3 protein: CSARSRRPDTQYF
CDR3 DNA: TGCAGTGCTAGGTCTAGACGGCCAGATACGCAGTATTTT